The 7 T cell receptor beta chains in this list originate from one sample, sequenced in a study of regulatory T cells in long-lasting Graves disease. Documented time point: newly diagnosed GD, antithyroid drugs for less than 3 months. TCR sequences were obtained from RNA taken from PBMCs. CDR3-region Arm-PCR and iRepertoire HTBI primers produced the TCR beta libraries. TCRdb reprocessed the multiplex PCR reads with MiXCR, giving one entry per CDR3 protein. Of approximately 470,000 distinct CDR3 sequences listed, roughly 15% were seen once; the top ten hold 9% to 15%. This sample also belongs to another study, concerning T cells in Graves' hyperthyroidism and ophthalmopathy.

The input for sequencing was peripheral blood mononuclear cells (PBMCs), taken at new diagnosis, from a patient treated with antithyroid drugs. The receptors shown here come from a middle-aged man with Graves disease.

V gene TRBV5-1 combines with J gene TRBJ1-1; 7 bases are shared with TRBD1. This CDR3 has 16 residues. With V trimmed by 4 bases and J by 0 bases, 9 bases remained unmatched. CDR1 and CDR2 (germline): SGHRS, YFSETQ. CDR3 in amino acids: CASSPTLGQLNTEAFF. The CDR3 DNA sequence: TGCGCCAGCAGCCCGACGCTGGGACAGCTGAACACTGAAGCTTTCTTT.

This clonotype was seen more than once but under ten times. The rearrangement links TRBV29-1 to TRBJ1-2, with D possibly matching TRBD1 (6 bases). From germline, CDR1 is SQVTM and CDR2 ANQGSEA. V lost 6 bases to trimming and J lost 3 bases, with 17 bases between them. The CDR3 sequence is 14 residues long. The DNA of the CDR3 is TGCAGCGTGAACAGGGTCGACGAATACTATGGCTACACCTTC. Amino acids: CSVNRVDEYYGYTF.

The rearrangement links TRBV30 to TRBJ2-5; 9 positions match TRBD1. The CDR3 loop spans 13 amino acids. CDR1 is GTSNPN and CDR2 is SVGIG in the germline V gene (reference sequence). V shed 2 bases and J 3 bases; nucleotides not matched to a gene: 1. DNA for the CDR3: TGTGCCTGGAGTCGGGACAGGGAAGAGACCCAGTACTTC. Translation: CAWSRDREETQYF.

This clonotype occurred many times. V is TRBV2 and J is TRBJ1-2; no reliable D call. V gave up 7 bases and J gave up 6 bases, with 12 bases separating them. The CDR3 runs to 12 residues. Germline CDR1 and CDR2: SNHLY and FYNNEI. This CDR3 is CASTTDVNGYTF. The DNA for the CDR3 is TGTGCCAGCACTACGGACGTCAATGGCTACACCTTC.

This clonotype was observed at least ten times. The chain employs TRBV19 and TRBJ1-1; D may be TRBD1 (5 bases). The CDR3 contains 15 residues. Trimming removed 3 bases from V and 4 bases from J, with 15 bases in between. Germline CDR1 reads LNHDA; CDR2 reads SQIVND (reference sequence). The CDR3 here is CASSIGGARSTEAFF. DNA of the CDR3: TGTGCCAGTAGTATTGGAGGGGCCCGCAGCACTGAAGCTTTCTTT.

This clonotype was counted a single time. The V call is TRBV19, the J call TRBJ1-4; 7 positions agree with TRBD1. The J segment lost 0 bases and the V segment lost 4 bases, leaving 5 bases of the junction unmatched. This CDR3 has 16 residues. Germline V gene data show CDR1 as LNHDA and CDR2 as SQIVND (reference sequence). CDR3 sequence (DNA): TGTGCCAGTAGTAGGGCACAGGGGACAACTAATGAAAAACTGTTTTTT. Translating gives CASSRAQGTTNEKLFF.

The V gene is TRBV20-1, the J gene TRBJ2-1; D perhaps matches TRBD2 (5 bases). Germline V gives CDR1 DFQATT, CDR2 SNEGSKA (reference sequence). V lost 5 bases and J lost 6, with 17 bases in between. This CDR3 is 14 amino acids long. CDR3 DNA sequence: TGCAGTGCTGGACCTAGCCCAGGTCTCAATGAGCAGTTCTTC. Amino acid sequence: CSAGPSPGLNEQFF.